Listed below are T cell receptor beta chains from one sample, sequenced in a study of blood T cell repertoires in COVID-19. Using immunoSEQ multiplex PCR, the repertoire was profiled, and TCRdb retains in-frame clones only, with some absent. Of 250,000 to 350,000 clones listed, roughly 88% were seen once; the top ten hold about 9.8%. Sequencing was carried out using peripheral blood. These receptors all stem from a man younger than 35 with active or convalescent COVID-19. Both conserved end residues are part of each CDR3. D genes are given only for firm matches. Clone size is not always given. Where it is, it says once, few, many or a class for expanded clones.

v_gene	abundance	d_gene	j_gene	CDR3aa	CDR3nt
TRBV19	.	.	TRBJ1-1	CASSVPGAPNTEAFF	TGTGCCAGTAGTGTGCCAGGGGCACCGAACACTGAAGCTTTCTTT
TRBV12-5	.	.	TRBJ1-2	CASGLSTEYTF	TGTGCTAGTGGTTTGTCGACAGAGTACACCTTC
TRBV3-1/TRBV3-2	.	.	TRBJ2-1	CASRGTASSYNEQFF	TGTGCCAGCAGGGGGACTGCTAGCTCCTACAATGAGCAGTTCTTC
TRBV5-1	once	TRBD1	TRBJ1-6	CASSVDRTNSPLHF	TGCGCCAGCAGCGTGGACAGGACGAATTCACCCCTCCACTTT
TRBV9	.	TRBD1	TRBJ2-6	CASSDRAGANVLTF	TGTGCCAGCAGTGACAGGGCTGGGGCCAACGTCCTGACTTTC
TRBV5-4	.	TRBD2	TRBJ2-7	CASSRAAGGSYEQYF	TGTGCCAGCAGCCGAGCGGCGGGGGGGTCCTACGAGCAGTACTTC
TRBV11-2	.	TRBD1	TRBJ1-1	CASSTDLGTGRRTEAFF	TGTGCCAGCAGCACTGACCTTGGGACAGGGAGGAGAACTGAAGCTTTCTTT
TRBV11-3	.	.	TRBJ2-2	CASSPRTGELFF	TGTGCCAGCAGCCCTAGGACCGGGGAGCTGTTTTTT
TRBV4-1	.	TRBD1	TRBJ1-6	CASSPGRDSSYNSPLHF	TGCGCCAGCAGCCCGGGCCGGGACAGCTCCTATAATTCACCCCTCCACTTT
TRBV27	.	TRBD1	TRBJ1-2	CASSLTRTGIGYGYTF	TGTGCCAGCAGCCTTACGCGGACAGGGATTGGCTATGGCTACACCTTC
TRBV13	.	TRBD2	TRBJ2-2	CASSLASLAGGHGELFF	TGTGCCAGCAGCTTAGCCTCCCTAGCGGGGGGGCACGGGGAGCTGTTTTTT
TRBV5-8	once	.	TRBJ2-7	CASSRPGLASYEQYF	TGTGCCAGCAGCCGACCGGGACTCGCGAGCTACGAGCAGTACTTC
TRBV9	.	TRBD2	TRBJ2-3	CASSVEIAGGPDTQYF	TGTGCCAGCAGCGTCGAGATAGCGGGGGGCCCAGATACGCAGTATTTT
TRBV11-3	.	TRBD1	TRBJ2-3	CASSLNRGRTDTQYF	TGTGCCAGCAGCTTAAACAGGGGCAGGACAGATACGCAGTATTTT
TRBV4-1	.	.	TRBJ2-5	CASSLGPQETQYF	TGCGCCAGCAGTCTAGGTCCCCAAGAGACCCAGTACTTC
TRBV9	.	.	TRBJ2-5	CASSAGGRETQYF	TGTGCCAGCAGCGCGGGGGGCCGGGAGACCCAGTACTTC
TRBV5-1	.	.	TRBJ1-2	CASSPGRGGRYGYTF	TGCGCCAGCAGCCCTGGGCGTGGGGGCCGCTATGGCTACACCTTC
TRBV7-9	.	.	TRBJ1-1	CASSNPAGGVHEAFF	TGTGCCAGCAGCAACCCCGCGGGGGGTGTGCATGAAGCTTTCTTT